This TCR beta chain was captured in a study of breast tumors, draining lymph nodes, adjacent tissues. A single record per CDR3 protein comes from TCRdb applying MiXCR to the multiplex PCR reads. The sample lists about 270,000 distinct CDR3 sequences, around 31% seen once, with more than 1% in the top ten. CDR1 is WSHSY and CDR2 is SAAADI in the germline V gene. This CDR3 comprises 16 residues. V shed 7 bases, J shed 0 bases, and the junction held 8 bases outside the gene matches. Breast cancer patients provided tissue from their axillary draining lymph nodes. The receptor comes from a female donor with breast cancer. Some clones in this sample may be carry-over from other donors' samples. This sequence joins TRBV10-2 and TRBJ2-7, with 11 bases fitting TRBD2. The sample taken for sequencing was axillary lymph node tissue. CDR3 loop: CASKTTSGTVSYEQYF. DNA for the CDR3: TGCGCCAGCAAAACGACTAGCGGGACGGTCTCCTACGAGCAGTACTTC.